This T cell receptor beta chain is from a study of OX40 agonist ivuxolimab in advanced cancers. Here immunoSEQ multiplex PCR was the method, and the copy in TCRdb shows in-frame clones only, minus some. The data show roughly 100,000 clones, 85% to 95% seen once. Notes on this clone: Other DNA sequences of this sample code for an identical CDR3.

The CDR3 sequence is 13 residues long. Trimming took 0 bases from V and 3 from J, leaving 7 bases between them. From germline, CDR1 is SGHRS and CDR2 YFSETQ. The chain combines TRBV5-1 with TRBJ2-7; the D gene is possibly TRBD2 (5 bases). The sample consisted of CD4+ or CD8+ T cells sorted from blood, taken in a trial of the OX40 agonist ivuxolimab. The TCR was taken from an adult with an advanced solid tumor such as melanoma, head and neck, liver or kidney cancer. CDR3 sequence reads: CASSLVGSYEQYF. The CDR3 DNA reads TGCGCCAGCAGCTTGGTTGGGAGCTACGAGCAGTACTTC.